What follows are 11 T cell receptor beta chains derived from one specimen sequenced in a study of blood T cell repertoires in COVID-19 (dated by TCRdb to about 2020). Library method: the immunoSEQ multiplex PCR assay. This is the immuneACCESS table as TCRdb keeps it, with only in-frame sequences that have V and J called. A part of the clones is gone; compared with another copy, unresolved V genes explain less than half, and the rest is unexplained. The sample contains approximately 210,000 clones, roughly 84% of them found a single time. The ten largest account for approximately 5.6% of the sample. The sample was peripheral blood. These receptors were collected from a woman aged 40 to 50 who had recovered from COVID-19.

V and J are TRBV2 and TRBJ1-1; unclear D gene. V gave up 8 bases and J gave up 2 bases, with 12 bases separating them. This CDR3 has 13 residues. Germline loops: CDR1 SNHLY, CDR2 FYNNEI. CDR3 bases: TGTGCCAGCTGCTCAGGTCTAAACACTGAAGCTTTCTTT. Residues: CASCSGLNTEAFF.

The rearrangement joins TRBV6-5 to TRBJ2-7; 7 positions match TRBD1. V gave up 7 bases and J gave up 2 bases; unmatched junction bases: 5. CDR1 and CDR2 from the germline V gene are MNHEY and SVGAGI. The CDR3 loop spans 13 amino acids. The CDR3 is CASTLTGTYEQYF. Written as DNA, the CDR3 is TGTGCCAGCACCCTGACAGGGACCTACGAGCAGTACTTC.

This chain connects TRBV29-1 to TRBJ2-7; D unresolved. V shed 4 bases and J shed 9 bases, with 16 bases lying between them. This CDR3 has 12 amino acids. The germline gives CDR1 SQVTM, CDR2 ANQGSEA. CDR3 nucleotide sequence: TGCAGCGTTGGAGAGGCAGCTGCGGTGCAGTACTTC. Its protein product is CSVGEAAAVQYF.

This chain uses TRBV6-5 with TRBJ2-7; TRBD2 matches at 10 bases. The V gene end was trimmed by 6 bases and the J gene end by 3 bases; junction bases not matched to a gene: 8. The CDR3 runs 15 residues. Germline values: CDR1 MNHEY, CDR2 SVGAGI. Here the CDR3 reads CASRDRLAGVYEQYF. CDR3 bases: TGTGCCAGCAGGGATAGACTAGCGGGTGTCTACGAGCAGTACTTC.

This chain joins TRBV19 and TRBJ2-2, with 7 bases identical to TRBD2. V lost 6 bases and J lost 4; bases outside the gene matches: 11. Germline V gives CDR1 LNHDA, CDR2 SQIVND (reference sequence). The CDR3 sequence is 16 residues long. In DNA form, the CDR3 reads TGTGCCAGTAGGGGGGGAGGGCCTCTCCTCACCGGGGAGCTGTTTTTT. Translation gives CASRGGGPLLTGELFF.

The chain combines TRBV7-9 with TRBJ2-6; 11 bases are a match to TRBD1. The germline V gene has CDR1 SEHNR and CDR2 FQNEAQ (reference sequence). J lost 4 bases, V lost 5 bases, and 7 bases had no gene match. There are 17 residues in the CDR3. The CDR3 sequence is CASSRGQGAPGANVLTF. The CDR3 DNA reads TGTGCCAGCAGCCGAGGACAGGGGGCGCCCGGGGCCAACGTCCTGACTTTC.

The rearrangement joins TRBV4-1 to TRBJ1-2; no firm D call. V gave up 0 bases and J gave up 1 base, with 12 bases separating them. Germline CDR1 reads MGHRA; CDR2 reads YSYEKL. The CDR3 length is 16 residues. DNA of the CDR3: TGCGCCAGCAGCCAAGATCCGGGAGAGGTTAACTATGGCTACACCTTC. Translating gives CASSQDPGEVNYGYTF.

The CDR3 sequence is CASSSLLGGYGYTF. CDR3 bases: TGTGCCAGCAGCTCACTCTTGGGGGGCTATGGCTACACCTTC. This chain links TRBV11-2 with TRBJ1-2; tentatively, D is TRBD1 (5 bases). The CDR3 length is 14 residues. V shed 4 bases and J shed 4 bases, with 13 bases lying between them. Per germline, CDR1 SGHAT and CDR2 FQNNGV.

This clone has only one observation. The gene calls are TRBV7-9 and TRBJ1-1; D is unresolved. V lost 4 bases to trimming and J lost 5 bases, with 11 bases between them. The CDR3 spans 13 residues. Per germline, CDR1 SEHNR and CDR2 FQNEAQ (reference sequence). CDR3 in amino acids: CASSSEAGTEAFF. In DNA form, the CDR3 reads TGTGCCAGCAGCTCGGAGGCCGGGACTGAAGCTTTCTTT.

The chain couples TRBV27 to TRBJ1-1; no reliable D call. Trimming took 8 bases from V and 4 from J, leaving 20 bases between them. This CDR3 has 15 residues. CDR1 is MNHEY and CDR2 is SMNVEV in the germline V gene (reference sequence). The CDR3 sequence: CASRTWEGRGTEAFF. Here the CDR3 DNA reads TGTGCCAGCCGCACTTGGGAGGGCCGGGGCACTGAAGCTTTCTTT.

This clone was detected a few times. CDR3 loop: CSASNSVGTGELFF. The DNA for the CDR3 is TGCAGTGCTAGTAACAGTGTGGGCACCGGGGAGCTGTTTTTT. The chain employs TRBV20-1 and TRBJ2-2, with unresolved D. CDR1 and CDR2 from the germline V gene are DFQATT and SNEGSKA (reference sequence). V shed 3 bases and J shed 4 bases, with 12 bases lying between them. This CDR3 is 14 amino acids long.